A selection of T cell receptor beta chains follows, all from one sample in a study of lymphopenia after photon versus proton radiotherapy. Clones were sequenced by immunoSEQ multiplex PCR, and TCRdb holds only the in-frame ones, with some missing. This sample has 150,000 to 200,000 clones, with 75% to 90% found just once. The source material was peripheral blood, sampled from a patient treated with photon-based radiotherapy. These receptors originate from a man aged 50 to 60 with gastric cancer. Each CDR3 is given with its conserved first and last residue. A D gene is named only where the DNA matches it firmly. Clone size appears in some rows only: once, few, many, or a class for an expanded clone.

clone size: -
J gene: TRBJ1-1
D gene: TRBD1
V gene: TRBV27
CDR3 protein: CASSFKTGDAEAFF
CDR3 DNA: TGTGCCAGCAGTTTCAAGACAGGGGACGCTGAAGCTTTCTTT

clone size: -
J gene: TRBJ2-7
D gene: TRBD1
V gene: TRBV6-5
CDR3 protein: CASRPGQGRNEQYF
CDR3 DNA: TGTGCCAGCAGACCGGGACAGGGAAGGAACGAGCAGTACTTC

clone size: -
J gene: TRBJ1-6
D gene: -
V gene: TRBV9
CDR3 protein: CASSVERDNSPLHF
CDR3 DNA: TGTGCCAGCAGCGTAGAGAGGGATAATTCACCCCTCCACTTT

clone size: -
J gene: TRBJ2-2
D gene: TRBD1
V gene: TRBV6-5
CDR3 protein: CASGTGGDTGELFF
CDR3 DNA: TGTGCCAGCGGGACAGGGGGCGACACCGGGGAGCTGTTTTTT

clone size: -
J gene: TRBJ1-1
D gene: TRBD1
V gene: TRBV7-6
CDR3 protein: CASSPGQDEAFF
CDR3 DNA: TGTGCCAGCAGCCCCGGACAGGATGAAGCTTTCTTT

clone size: -
J gene: TRBJ2-2
D gene: TRBD1
V gene: TRBV4-1
CDR3 protein: CASSFPSDRGPGELFF
CDR3 DNA: TGCGCCAGCAGCTTCCCATCCGACAGGGGGCCCGGGGAGCTGTTTTTT

clone size: -
J gene: TRBJ1-4
D gene: -
V gene: TRBV15
CDR3 protein: CATSRDVASRKLRGEKLFF
CDR3 DNA: TGTGCCACCAGCAGAGATGTCGCGTCAAGGAAATTAAGGGGTGAAAAACTGTTTTTT

clone size: -
J gene: TRBJ2-7
D gene: TRBD2
V gene: TRBV28
CDR3 protein: CASSLGGSPVKQYF
CDR3 DNA: TGTGCCAGCAGTTTGGGCGGGAGCCCCGTCAAGCAGTACTTC

clone size: -
J gene: TRBJ2-6
D gene: -
V gene: TRBV6-1
CDR3 protein: CASSEGGSGANVLTF
CDR3 DNA: TGTGCCAGCAGTGAAGGGGGCTCTGGGGCCAACGTCCTGACTTTC

clone size: -
J gene: TRBJ2-3
D gene: TRBD2
V gene: TRBV5-1
CDR3 protein: CASSPGLNTDTQYF
CDR3 DNA: TGCGCCAGCAGCCCGGGACTAAACACAGATACGCAGTATTTT

clone size: -
J gene: TRBJ1-5
D gene: -
V gene: TRBV27
CDR3 protein: CASSATRGSNQPQHF
CDR3 DNA: TGTGCCAGCAGTGCCACAAGGGGGAGCAATCAGCCCCAGCATTTT

clone size: once
J gene: TRBJ1-4
D gene: TRBD1
V gene: TRBV6-5
CDR3 protein: CASSKDRGTNEKLFF
CDR3 DNA: TGTGCCAGCAGTAAGGACAGGGGAACTAATGAAAAACTGTTTTTT

clone size: -
J gene: TRBJ1-5
D gene: -
V gene: TRBV7-2
CDR3 protein: CASSLAAGAGNQPQHF
CDR3 DNA: TGTGCCAGCAGCTTAGCTGCAGGGGCGGGCAATCAGCCCCAGCATTTT

clone size: -
J gene: TRBJ2-7
D gene: -
V gene: TRBV18
CDR3 protein: CASSPMGLNYEQYF
CDR3 DNA: TGTGCCAGCTCACCAATGGGACTGAACTACGAGCAGTACTTC

clone size: -
J gene: TRBJ2-1
D gene: TRBD2
V gene: TRBV18
CDR3 protein: CASSPRTSGRPSEQFF
CDR3 DNA: TGTGCCAGCTCACCACGGACTAGCGGGAGACCAAGTGAGCAGTTCTTC

clone size: few
J gene: TRBJ1-3
D gene: -
V gene: TRBV11-1
CDR3 protein: CASSDSSGNTIYF
CDR3 DNA: TGTGCCAGCAGCGACAGCTCTGGAAACACCATATATTTT

clone size: -
J gene: TRBJ2-7
D gene: -
V gene: TRBV7-9
CDR3 protein: CASSLGNVAYEQYF
CDR3 DNA: TGTGCCAGCAGCTTAGGGAATGTAGCCTACGAGCAGTACTTC

clone size: -
J gene: TRBJ2-7
D gene: TRBD2
V gene: TRBV4-1
CDR3 protein: CASSDPTSGLYEQYF
CDR3 DNA: TGCGCCAGCAGCGATCCGACTAGCGGCCTTTACGAGCAGTACTTC

clone size: few
J gene: TRBJ1-2
D gene: -
V gene: TRBV19
CDR3 protein: CASSTRGNYGYTF
CDR3 DNA: TGTGCCAGTAGCACCAGGGGCAACTATGGCTACACCTTC

clone size: -
J gene: TRBJ2-3
D gene: TRBD1
V gene: TRBV5-6
CDR3 protein: CASSLEGDRPPLDTQYF
CDR3 DNA: TGTGCCAGCAGCTTGGAGGGGGACAGGCCGCCTTTGGATACGCAGTATTTT

clone size: once
J gene: TRBJ2-7
D gene: -
V gene: TRBV30
CDR3 protein: CAWRHSAYEQYF
CDR3 DNA: TGTGCCTGGAGACACAGTGCCTACGAGCAGTACTTC

clone size: -
J gene: TRBJ2-5
D gene: -
V gene: TRBV6-5
CDR3 protein: CASSKGRKTQYF
CDR3 DNA: TGTGCCTCTAGTAAGGGCCGGAAGACCCAGTACTTC

clone size: -
J gene: TRBJ2-3
D gene: TRBD2
V gene: TRBV7-8
CDR3 protein: CASSRSSGRGTDTQYF
CDR3 DNA: TGTGCCAGCAGCCGGAGTAGCGGGAGGGGTACAGATACGCAGTATTTT

clone size: -
J gene: TRBJ2-3
D gene: -
V gene: TRBV10-2
CDR3 protein: CASSMQGRTDTQYF
CDR3 DNA: TGCGCCAGCAGCATGCAGGGGCGCACAGATACGCAGTATTTT

clone size: -
J gene: TRBJ2-7
D gene: TRBD2
V gene: TRBV4-3
CDR3 protein: CASSRASGGPLYEQYF
CDR3 DNA: TGCGCCAGCAGCCGGGCTAGCGGGGGACCCCTCTACGAGCAGTACTTC

clone size: -
J gene: TRBJ2-1
D gene: -
V gene: TRBV9
CDR3 protein: CASSDPGIYNEQFF
CDR3 DNA: TGTGCCAGCAGCGATCCGGGAATCTACAATGAGCAGTTCTTC

clone size: -
J gene: TRBJ2-3
D gene: TRBD2
V gene: TRBV5-1
CDR3 protein: CASTGPGLVSSDTQYF
CDR3 DNA: TGCGCCAGCACGGGACCGGGACTAGTTTCAAGCGATACGCAGTATTTT

clone size: -
J gene: TRBJ2-3
D gene: -
V gene: TRBV18
CDR3 protein: CASSPPKGASTDTQYF
CDR3 DNA: TGTGCCAGCTCACCACCGAAAGGGGCTAGCACAGATACGCAGTATTTT

clone size: -
J gene: TRBJ2-5
D gene: -
V gene: TRBV11-2
CDR3 protein: CASSPSWGGGKTQYF
CDR3 DNA: TGTGCCAGCAGCCCATCCTGGGGAGGGGGCAAGACCCAGTACTTC

clone size: -
J gene: TRBJ2-5
D gene: -
V gene: TRBV6-6
CDR3 protein: CASSYSRGQTPRTQYF
CDR3 DNA: TGTGCCAGCAGTTACTCTCGCGGACAGACACCAAGGACCCAGTACTTC

clone size: -
J gene: TRBJ1-4
D gene: -
V gene: TRBV6-5
CDR3 protein: CASSYSTARGEKLFF
CDR3 DNA: TGTGCCAGCAGTTACTCGACAGCCAGGGGTGAAAAACTGTTTTTT

clone size: -
J gene: TRBJ1-5
D gene: TRBD1
V gene: TRBV28
CDR3 protein: CASSPRTGGPNQPQHF
CDR3 DNA: TGTGCCAGCAGCCCTCGCACAGGGGGACCGAATCAGCCCCAGCATTTT

clone size: many
J gene: TRBJ2-7
D gene: TRBD1
V gene: TRBV4-1
CDR3 protein: CASSQAAQGAYEQYF
CDR3 DNA: TGCGCCAGCAGCCAAGCTGCCCAGGGGGCCTACGAGCAGTACTTC

clone size: -
J gene: TRBJ2-3
D gene: -
V gene: TRBV4-3
CDR3 protein: CASSQENEFSTDTQYF
CDR3 DNA: TGCGCCAGCAGCCAAGAGAACGAATTCAGCACAGATACGCAGTATTTT

clone size: -
J gene: TRBJ1-5
D gene: -
V gene: TRBV19
CDR3 protein: CASSIDGGPQHF
CDR3 DNA: TGTGCCAGTAGTATAGACGGGGGGCCCCAGCATTTT

clone size: -
J gene: TRBJ2-1
D gene: TRBD2
V gene: TRBV7-2
CDR3 protein: CASGTSGYNEQFF
CDR3 DNA: TGTGCCAGTGGGACTAGCGGGTACAATGAGCAGTTCTTC

clone size: -
J gene: TRBJ2-7
D gene: TRBD2
V gene: TRBV5-1
CDR3 protein: CASSGGLAGAGEQYF
CDR3 DNA: TGCGCCAGCAGCGGGGGACTAGCGGGAGCTGGCGAGCAGTACTTC

clone size: -
J gene: TRBJ1-2
D gene: TRBD1
V gene: TRBV6-5
CDR3 protein: CASRLARGQGQGYTF
CDR3 DNA: TGTGCCAGCAGGCTGGCGAGAGGACAGGGTCAAGGCTACACCTTC

clone size: -
J gene: TRBJ1-2
D gene: TRBD1
V gene: TRBV18
CDR3 protein: CASSPLITGQDGYTF
CDR3 DNA: TGTGCCAGCTCACCACTAATCACGGGACAGGATGGCTACACCTTC

clone size: -
J gene: TRBJ1-1
D gene: -
V gene: TRBV12-5
CDR3 protein: CASGLRENTEAFF
CDR3 DNA: TGTGCTAGTGGTTTAAGAGAGAACACTGAAGCTTTCTTT

clone size: -
J gene: TRBJ2-5
D gene: -
V gene: TRBV7-9
CDR3 protein: CASSPRGGPQETQYF
CDR3 DNA: TGTGCCAGCAGCCCCCGGGGCGGACCCCAAGAGACCCAGTACTTC

clone size: -
J gene: TRBJ2-5
D gene: -
V gene: TRBV5-8
CDR3 protein: CASSFQETQYF
CDR3 DNA: TGTGCCAGCAGCTTCCAAGAGACCCAGTACTTC

clone size: -
J gene: TRBJ2-4
D gene: -
V gene: TRBV18
CDR3 protein: CASSPPTAIAKNIQYF
CDR3 DNA: TGTGCCAGCTCACCACCTACAGCAATAGCCAAAAACATTCAGTACTTC

clone size: -
J gene: TRBJ1-5
D gene: -
V gene: TRBV6-1
CDR3 protein: CASKVGVDSNQPQHF
CDR3 DNA: TGTGCCAGCAAAGTAGGCGTAGATAGCAATCAGCCCCAGCATTTT

clone size: -
J gene: TRBJ2-5
D gene: TRBD2
V gene: TRBV10-3
CDR3 protein: CATRPGGGQETQYF
CDR3 DNA: TGTGCCACCAGACCTGGGGGGGGCCAAGAGACCCAGTACTTC

clone size: -
J gene: TRBJ2-1
D gene: TRBD2
V gene: TRBV9
CDR3 protein: CASSVGPGRANDEQFF
CDR3 DNA: TGTGCCAGCAGCGTAGGACCCGGGAGGGCCAATGATGAGCAGTTCTTC

clone size: -
J gene: TRBJ1-1
D gene: -
V gene: TRBV28
CDR3 protein: CASRTTGYGAFF
CDR3 DNA: TGTGCCAGCAGAACTACAGGGTATGGAGCTTTCTTT

clone size: -
J gene: TRBJ2-7
D gene: TRBD1
V gene: TRBV5-5
CDR3 protein: CASSPGTGTYEQYF
CDR3 DNA: TGTGCCAGCAGCCCCGGGACAGGGACCTACGAGCAGTACTTC

clone size: -
J gene: TRBJ2-1
D gene: -
V gene: TRBV30
CDR3 protein: CAWTSRHNEQFF
CDR3 DNA: TGTGCCTGGACTAGTAGACACAATGAGCAGTTCTTC

clone size: -
J gene: TRBJ1-4
D gene: -
V gene: TRBV7-9
CDR3 protein: CASSLSGPNEKLFF
CDR3 DNA: TGTGCCAGCAGCTTAAGCGGGCCTAATGAAAAACTGTTTTTT

clone size: few
J gene: TRBJ2-1
D gene: -
V gene: TRBV10-3
CDR3 protein: CAISEAVSYNEQFF
CDR3 DNA: TGTGCCATCAGTGAGGCCGTGTCCTACAATGAGCAGTTCTTC

clone size: -
J gene: TRBJ1-4
D gene: -
V gene: TRBV7-2
CDR3 protein: CASSLDRAGEKLFF
CDR3 DNA: TGTGCCAGCAGCTTAGACAGGGCGGGTGAAAAACTGTTTTTT

clone size: -
J gene: TRBJ2-5
D gene: TRBD2
V gene: TRBV5-6
CDR3 protein: CASSLAIAGGYQETQYF
CDR3 DNA: TGTGCCAGCAGCTTGGCCATAGCGGGAGGTTACCAAGAGACCCAGTACTTC